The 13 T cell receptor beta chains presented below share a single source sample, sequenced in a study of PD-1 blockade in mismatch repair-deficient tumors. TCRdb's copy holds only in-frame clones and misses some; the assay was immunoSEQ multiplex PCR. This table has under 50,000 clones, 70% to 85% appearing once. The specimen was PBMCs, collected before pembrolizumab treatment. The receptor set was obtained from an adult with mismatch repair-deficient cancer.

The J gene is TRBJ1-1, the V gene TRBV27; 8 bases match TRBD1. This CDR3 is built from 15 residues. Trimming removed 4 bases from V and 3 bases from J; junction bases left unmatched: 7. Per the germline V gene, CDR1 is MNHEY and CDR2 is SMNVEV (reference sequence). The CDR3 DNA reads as TGTGCCAGCAGTTCACAGGGGGGTCGGGACACTGAAGCTTTCTTT. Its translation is CASSSQGGRDTEAFF.

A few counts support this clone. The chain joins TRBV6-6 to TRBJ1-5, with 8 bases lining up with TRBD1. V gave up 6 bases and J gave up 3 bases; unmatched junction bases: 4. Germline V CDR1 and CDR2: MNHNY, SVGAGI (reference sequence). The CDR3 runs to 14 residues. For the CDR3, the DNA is TGTGCCAGCAGACAGACAGGGGACAATCAGCCCCAGCATTTT. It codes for CASRQTGDNQPQHF.

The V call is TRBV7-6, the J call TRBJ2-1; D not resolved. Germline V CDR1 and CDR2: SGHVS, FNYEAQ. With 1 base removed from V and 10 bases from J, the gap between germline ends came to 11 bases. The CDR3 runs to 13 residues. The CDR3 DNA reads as TGTGCCAGCAGCTTAGTTGGGCCGCAGGAGCAGTTCTTC. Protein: CASSLVGPQEQFF. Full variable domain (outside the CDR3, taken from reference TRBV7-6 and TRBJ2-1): GAGVSQSPRYKVTKRGQDVALRCDPISGHVSLYWYRQALGQGPEFLTYFNYEAQQDKSGLPNDRFSAERPEGSISTLTIQRTEQRDSAMYRCASSLVGPQEQFFGPGTRLTVL.

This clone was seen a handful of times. Here the CDR3 DNA reads TGTGCCAGCAGCTCCCTAACGGACAAAGGGGCCCTCTTAGCTAATGAAAAACTGTTTTTT. Residues: CASSSLTDKGALLANEKLFF. V gene TRBV7-3 combines with J gene TRBJ1-4; D is possibly TRBD1 (5 bases). With 4 bases removed from V and 3 bases from J, the gap between germline ends came to 27 bases. The germline V gene has CDR1 SGHTA and CDR2 FQGTGA. The CDR3 length is 20 residues. The whole variable domain, remainder taken from reference TRBV7-3 and TRBJ1-4, is GAGVSQTPSNKVTEKGKYVELRCDPISGHTALYWYRQSLGQGPEFLIYFQGTGAADDSGLPNDRFFAVRPEGSVSTLKIQRTERGDSAVYLCASSSLTDKGALLANEKLFFGSGTQLSVL.

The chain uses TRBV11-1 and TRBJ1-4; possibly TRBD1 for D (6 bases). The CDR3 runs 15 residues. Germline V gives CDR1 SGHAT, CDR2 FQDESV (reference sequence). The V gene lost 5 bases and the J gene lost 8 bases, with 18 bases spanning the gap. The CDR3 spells CASSPSGGAGEKLFF. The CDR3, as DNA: TGTGCCAGCAGCCCGTCGGGGGGCGCAGGCGAAAAACTGTTTTTT.

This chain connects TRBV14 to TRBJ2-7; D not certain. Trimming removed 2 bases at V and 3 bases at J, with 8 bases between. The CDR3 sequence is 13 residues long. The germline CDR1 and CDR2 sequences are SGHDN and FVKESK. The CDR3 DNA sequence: TGTGCCAGCAGCCAATATAAGGGCTACGAGCAGTACTTC. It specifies CASSQYKGYEQYF.

Here the CDR3 DNA reads TGTGCCAGCAGCTTGGCCGGGACAGGGAATCAGCCCCAGCATTTT. Translation: CASSLAGTGNQPQHF. This chain links TRBV5-6 with TRBJ1-5; 9 bases are a match to TRBD1. The germline CDR1 and CDR2 sequences are SGHDT and YYEEEE. The CDR3 extends over 15 amino acids. The J segment lost 4 bases and the V segment lost 0 bases, leaving 2 bases of the junction unmatched.

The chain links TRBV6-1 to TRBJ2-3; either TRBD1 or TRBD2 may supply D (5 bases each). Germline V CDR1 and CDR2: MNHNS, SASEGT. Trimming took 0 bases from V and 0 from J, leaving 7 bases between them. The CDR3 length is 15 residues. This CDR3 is CASSEARGSTDTQYF. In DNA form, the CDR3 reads TGTGCCAGCAGTGAAGCGAGGGGTAGCACAGATACGCAGTATTTT.

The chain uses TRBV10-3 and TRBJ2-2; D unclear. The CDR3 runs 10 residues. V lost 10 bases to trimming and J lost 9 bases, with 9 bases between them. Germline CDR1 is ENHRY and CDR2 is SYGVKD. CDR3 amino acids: CASFGRELFF. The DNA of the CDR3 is TGTGCCAGCTTTGGGCGGGAGCTGTTTTTT.

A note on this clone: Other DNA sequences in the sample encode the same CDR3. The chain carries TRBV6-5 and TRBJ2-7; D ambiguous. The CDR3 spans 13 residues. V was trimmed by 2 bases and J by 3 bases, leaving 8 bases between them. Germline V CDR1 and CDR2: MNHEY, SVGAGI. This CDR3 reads CASSYSRGYEQYF. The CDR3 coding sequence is TGTGCCAGCAGTTACAGTCGCGGCTACGAGCAGTACTTC.

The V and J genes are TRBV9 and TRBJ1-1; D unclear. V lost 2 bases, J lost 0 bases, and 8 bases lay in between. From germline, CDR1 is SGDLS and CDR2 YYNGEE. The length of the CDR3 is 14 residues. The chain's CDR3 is CASSVGSLNTEAFF. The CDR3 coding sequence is TGTGCCAGCAGCGTCGGCAGCCTGAACACTGAAGCTTTCTTT. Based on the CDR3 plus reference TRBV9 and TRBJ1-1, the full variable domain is DSGVTQTPKHLITATGQRVTLRCSPRSGDLSVYWYQQSLDQGLQFLIQYYNGEERAKGNILERFSAQQFPDLHSELNLSSLELGDSALYFCASSVGSLNTEAFFGQGTRLTVV.

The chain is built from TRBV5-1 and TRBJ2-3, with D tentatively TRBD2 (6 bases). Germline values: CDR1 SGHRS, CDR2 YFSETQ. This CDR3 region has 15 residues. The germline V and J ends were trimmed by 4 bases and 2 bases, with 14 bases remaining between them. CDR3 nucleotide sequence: TGCGCCAGCAGCGACCGGGACTCCAACACAGATACGCAGTATTTT. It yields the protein CASSDRDSNTDTQYF.

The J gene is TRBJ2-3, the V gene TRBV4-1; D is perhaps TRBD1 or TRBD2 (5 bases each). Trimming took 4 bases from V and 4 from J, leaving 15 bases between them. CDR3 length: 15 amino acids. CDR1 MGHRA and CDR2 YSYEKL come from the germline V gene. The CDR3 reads CASSPVGDRSDTQYF. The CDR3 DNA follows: TGCGCCAGCAGCCCCGTGGGGGATCGGTCAGATACGCAGTATTTT.